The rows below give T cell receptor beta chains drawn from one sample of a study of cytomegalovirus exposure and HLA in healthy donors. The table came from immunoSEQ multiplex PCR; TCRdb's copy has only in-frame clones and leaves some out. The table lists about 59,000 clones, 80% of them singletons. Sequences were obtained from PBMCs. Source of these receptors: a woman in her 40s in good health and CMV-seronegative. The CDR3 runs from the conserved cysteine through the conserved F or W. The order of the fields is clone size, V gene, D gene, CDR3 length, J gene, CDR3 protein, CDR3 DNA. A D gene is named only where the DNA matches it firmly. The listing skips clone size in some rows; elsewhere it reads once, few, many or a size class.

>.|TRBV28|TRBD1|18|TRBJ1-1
CATSSLFRDRPMNTEAFF
TGTGCCACCTCCAGTTTGTTCCGGGACAGGCCTATGAACACTGAAGCTTTCTTT
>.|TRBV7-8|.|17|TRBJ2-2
CASILGAVTTNTGELFF
.
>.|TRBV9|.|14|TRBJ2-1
CASSPRLDYNEQFF
TGTGCCAGCAGCCCGAGGCTAGATTACAATGAGCAGTTCTTC
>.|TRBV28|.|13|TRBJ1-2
CASSSNGGLGYTF
TGTGCCAGCAGTTCCAACGGAGGGTTGGGCTACACCTTC
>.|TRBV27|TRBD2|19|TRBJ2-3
CASSLSATSGRVGTDTQYF
TGTGCCAGCAGTTTATCGGCTACTAGCGGGAGAGTAGGGACAGATACGCAGTATTTT
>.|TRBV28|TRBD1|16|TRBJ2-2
CASSPDRGNPTGELFF
TGTGCCAGCAGTCCGGACAGGGGAAACCCCACCGGGGAGCTGTTTTTT
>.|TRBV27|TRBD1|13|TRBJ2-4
CASARDRGDIQYF
TGTGCCAGCGCGAGGGACAGGGGGGACATTCAGTACTTC
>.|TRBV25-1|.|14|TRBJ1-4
CASRGDTQNEKLFF
TGTGCCAGCAGGGGGGACACTCAGAATGAAAAACTGTTTTTT
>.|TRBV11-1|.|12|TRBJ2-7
CASSFSGYEQYF
TGTGCCAGCAGCTTTTCAGGCTACGAGCAGTACTTC
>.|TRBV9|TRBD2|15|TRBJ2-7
CASSVASGRYYEQYF
TGTGCCAGCAGCGTTGCTAGCGGGAGGTACTACGAGCAGTACTTC
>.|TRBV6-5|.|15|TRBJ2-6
CASSYRGLGANVLTF
TGTGCCAGCAGTTACCGGGGTCTGGGGGCCAACGTCCTGACTTTC
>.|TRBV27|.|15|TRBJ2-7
CASSLSSGHSYEQYF
TGTGCCAGCAGTTTATCCAGCGGGCACTCCTACGAGCAGTACTTC
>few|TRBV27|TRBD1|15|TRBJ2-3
CASSLWGQGADTQYF
TGTGCCAGCAGTTTATGGGGACAGGGTGCAGATACGCAGTATTTT
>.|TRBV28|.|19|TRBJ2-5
CASSPRRAVDEGGRRTQYF
TGTGCCAGCAGCCCTCGGCGGGCGGTGGACGAGGGAGGTCGACGGACCCAGTACTTC
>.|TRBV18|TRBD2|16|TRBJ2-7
CASSPPGREGLNEQYF
TGTGCCAGCTCACCACCGGGGCGGGAGGGCCTGAACGAGCAGTACTTC
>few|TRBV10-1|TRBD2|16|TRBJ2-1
CASSDFRLAGEDEQFF
TGCGCCAGCAGTGATTTCCGGCTAGCGGGAGAGGATGAGCAGTTCTTC
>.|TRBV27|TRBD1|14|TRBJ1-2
CASSFGTGWEGYTF
TGTGCCAGCAGTTTCGGGACAGGGTGGGAAGGCTACACCTTC
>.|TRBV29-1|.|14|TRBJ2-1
CSVDPPPLRDEQFF
TGCAGCGTTGATCCCCCTCCCCTGAGGGATGAGCAGTTCTTC
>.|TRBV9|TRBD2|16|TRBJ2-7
CASSAGGVAGAYEQYF
TGTGCCAGCAGCGCCGGGGGAGTAGCGGGGGCATACGAGCAGTACTTC
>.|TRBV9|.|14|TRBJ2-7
CASSVAASEYEQYF
TGTGCCAGCAGCGTAGCAGCTAGCGAGTACGAGCAGTACTTC
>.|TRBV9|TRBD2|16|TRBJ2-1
CASSVGQLAGRNEQFF
TGTGCCAGCAGCGTAGGTCAACTAGCGGGAAGGAATGAGCAGTTCTTC
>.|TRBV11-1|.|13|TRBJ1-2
CASSADDNYGYTF
TGTGCCAGCAGCGCGGATGATAACTATGGCTACACCTTC
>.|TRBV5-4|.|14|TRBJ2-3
CASSFDQGTDTQYF
TGTGCCAGCAGCTTCGACCAGGGCACAGATACGCAGTATTTT